Given below is one TCR beta chain in context. This record comes from a study of blood T cell repertoires in COVID-19. On the study more broadly: From T cells, B-cell-depleted T cells, or PBMCs came the material, which was cDNA or gDNA.

The repertoire was sequenced with immunoSEQ multiplex PCR; TCRdb's copy has only in-frame clones and lacks some. The sample includes about 110,000 clones, roughly 81% of them seen just once. CDR3 length: 19 residues. V shed 9 bases and J 4 bases; nucleotides not matched to a gene: 15. Germline CDR1 is KGHDR and CDR2 is SFDVKD. J is TRBJ2-6 and V is TRBV24-1, with 12 bases that match TRBD1. The source of this sequence is a woman in her seventies with acute or convalescent COVID-19. What was sequenced was peripheral blood. The CDR3 is CATGPSPGQGAGGANVLTF. As DNA, the CDR3 is TGTGCCACCGGTCCTTCCCCGGGACAGGGGGCAGGGGGGGCCAACGTCCTGACTTTC.